Presented here are 16 T cell receptor beta chains from one specimen sequenced in a study of blood T cell repertoires in COVID-19. The protocol was immunoSEQ multiplex PCR, while the TCRdb copy is restricted to in-frame clones and leaves out a portion. The sample holds 150,000 to 200,000 clones, around 81% seen once. The sample was PBMCs or T cells enriched from blood (not recorded which). These receptors were obtained from a man in his forties who had recovered from COVID-19.

The chain is built from TRBV6-6 and TRBJ2-2; the match to TRBD2 covers 12 bases. Unmatched junction bases numbered 9, after V lost 6 bases and J lost 7 bases. The CDR3 is 16 amino acids. Germline V CDR1 and CDR2: MNHNY, SVGAGI (reference sequence). CDR3 nucleotides: TGTGCCAGCAGCCGCGCTAGCGGGGGGGGAGTCGGGGAGCTGTTTTTT. This encodes CASSRASGGGVGELFF.

In this sample, this clone turned up a few times. This sequence joins TRBV7-6 and TRBJ1-1; 11 bases agree with TRBD1. The V segment lost 3 bases and the J segment 4 bases; nucleotides outside the gene matches: 4. CDR1 SGHVS and CDR2 FNYEAQ come from the germline V gene. The CDR3 length is 15 residues. Written as DNA, the CDR3 is TGTGCCAGCAGCTTCGGGACAGGGGGACGCACTGAAGCTTTCTTT. Protein: CASSFGTGGRTEAFF.

The chain combines TRBV5-1 with TRBJ2-5; D is perhaps TRBD1 (5 bases). V was cut by 0 bases and J by 5 bases, with 11 bases left in between. CDR1 is SGHRS, CDR2 YFSETQ, per germline. The CDR3 covers 14 residues. CDR3 sequence (DNA): TGCGCCAGCAGCTTGGCATGGGGCTGGGAGACCCAGTACTTC. Amino acids: CASSLAWGWETQYF.

This rearrangement joins TRBV12-3 or TRBV12-4 to TRBJ1-1, with 7 bases lining up with TRBD1. The ends lost 6 bases at V and 6 bases at J; junction bases unmatched: 7. The CDR3 totals 13 residues. This CDR3 is CASRQGPRAEAFF. DNA of the CDR3: TGTGCCAGCAGACAGGGGCCTCGGGCTGAAGCTTTCTTT.

On this clone: The identical CDR3 is also encoded by other nucleotide sequences in the sample. The chain recombines TRBV5-1 with TRBJ1-3; D unresolved. Per the germline V gene, CDR1 is SGHRS and CDR2 is YFSETQ. The V end lost 5 bases, the J end lost 0 bases, and 6 bases lay between the germline ends. The CDR3 spans 13 residues. As DNA, the CDR3 is TGCGCCAGCAGTGACACCTCTGGAAACACCATATATTTT. Translation: CASSDTSGNTIYF.

The DNA of the CDR3 is TGTGCCACCAGCCCCCTTGGGACTAGCGGCGGGGATACGCAGTATTTT. Residues: CATSPLGTSGGDTQYF. The V and J genes are TRBV24-1 and TRBJ2-3, with TRBD2 matching 11 bases. V lost 7 bases, J lost 6 bases, and 11 bases stayed unmatched. The CDR3 totals 16 residues. CDR1 is KGHDR and CDR2 is SFDVKD in the germline V gene.

This chain links TRBV28 with TRBJ1-1, with D possibly matching TRBD1 (6 bases). V was pared by 3 bases and J by 0 bases, with 11 bases between. Germline V gene sequence: CDR1 MDHEN, CDR2 SYDVKM. CDR3 size: 15 residues. CDR3 DNA: TGTGCCAGCAGTTTCCGCAGGGGTATGAACACTGAAGCTTTCTTT. Its translation: CASSFRRGMNTEAFF. Full variable domain (missing parts from reference TRBV28 and TRBJ1-1): DVKVTQSSRYLVKRTGEKVFLECVQDMDHENMFWYRQDPGLGLRLIYFSYDVKMKEKGDIPEGYSVSREKKERFSLILESASTNQTSMYLCASSFRRGMNTEAFFGQGTRLTVV.

CDR3 sequence: CASSPLRENTGELFF. The CDR3 nucleotides read TGTGCCAGCTCACCACTCCGGGAAAACACCGGGGAGCTGTTTTTT. The chain couples TRBV18 to TRBJ2-2; tentative D call: TRBD2 (5 bases). The CDR3 sequence is 15 residues long. Germline V gene lookup returns CDR1 KGHSH and CDR2 LQKENI. With 1 base removed from V and 2 bases from J, the gap between germline ends came to 8 bases. Together with reference TRBV18 and TRBJ2-2, the CDR3 gives the full variable domain: NAGVMQNPRHLVRRRGQEARLRCSPMKGHSHVYWYRQLPEEGLKFMVYLQKENIIDESGMPKERFSAEFPKEGPSILRIQQVVRGDSAAYFCASSPLRENTGELFFGEGSRLTVL.

This rearrangement joins TRBV7-8 to TRBJ2-1, with 8 bases aligning to TRBD1. This CDR3 has 15 amino acids. With V trimmed by 5 bases and J by 6 bases, 9 bases remained unmatched. Germline values: CDR1 SGHVS, CDR2 FQNEAQ. The CDR3 sequence: CASSLRQGPVNEQFF. DNA for the CDR3: TGTGCCAGCAGCCTTCGACAGGGGCCGGTCAATGAGCAGTTCTTC.

This clone was found a few times. This chain links TRBV2 with TRBJ2-1; 7 bases match TRBD2. The CDR3 loop spans 14 amino acids. Germline V gene sequence: CDR1 SNHLY, CDR2 FYNNEI. After removal of 8 bases from V and 3 bases from J, the junction contained 7 bases not matched to a gene. The CDR3 region is CASLGLEGYNEQFF. The DNA for the CDR3 is TGTGCCAGCCTTGGACTAGAAGGCTACAATGAGCAGTTCTTC.

The J gene is TRBJ1-4, the V gene TRBV7-8; 7 nucleotides line up with TRBD1. V was pared by 1 base and J by 5 bases, with 4 bases of the junction left unmatched. Germline CDR1 and CDR2: SGHVS and FQNEAQ. This CDR3 has 15 residues. The CDR3 is CASSLDTGVNEKLFF. Here the CDR3 DNA reads TGTGCCAGCAGCTTAGATACAGGGGTGAATGAAAAACTGTTTTTT.

V usage is TRBV5-8 and J usage is TRBJ2-3; TRBD2 matches 15 bases. The CDR3 covers 15 residues. V lost 4 bases and J lost 8; bases outside the gene matches: 5. The V gene's germline CDR1 is SGHTS and CDR2 YDEGEE. The CDR3 bases are TGTGCCAGCAGCCTGGGACTAGCGGGGGGAGGTACGCAGTATTTT. Its translation: CASSLGLAGGGTQYF.

The chain couples TRBV13 to TRBJ1-2; no clear D. The CDR3 length is 12 residues. Trimming took off 5 bases at V and 8 bases at J, with 12 bases between the two ends. Looked up from germline, CDR1 is PRHDT and CDR2 is FYEKMQ (reference sequence). DNA of the CDR3: TGTGCCAGCAGCACCCCCGGTTTGGGCTACACCTTC. Translating it yields CASSTPGLGYTF.

The chain combines TRBV2 with TRBJ1-2, with 11 bases aligning to TRBD1. The CDR3 is 13 amino acids. Germline V lookup: CDR1 SNHLY, CDR2 FYNNEI. Trimming took 6 bases from V and 6 from J; bases not matched to a gene: 3. In DNA, the CDR3 is TGTGCCAGCAGAAGGGACAGGGGGGATGGCTACACCTTC. This encodes CASRRDRGDGYTF.

This clone was counted between two and nine times. The V and J genes are TRBV30 and TRBJ1-2; 8 bases are a match to TRBD1. V lost 4 bases to trimming and J lost 2 bases; unmatched junction nucleotides: 6. The CDR3 consists of 14 residues. Germline V gene lookup returns CDR1 GTSNPN and CDR2 SVGIG (reference sequence). CDR3 sequence reads: CAWTYGQGNYGYTF. CDR3 in DNA: TGTGCCTGGACCTACGGACAGGGAAACTATGGCTACACCTTC.

The chain is built from TRBV6-5 and TRBJ1-4, with 7 bases identical to TRBD1. The CDR3 is made up of 13 amino acids. Germline V gene lookup returns CDR1 MNHEY and CDR2 SVGAGI. The V gene end was trimmed by 5 bases and the J gene end by 11 bases; junction bases not matched to a gene: 8. The CDR3 loop reads CASSPTQGWKLFF. The DNA for the CDR3 is TGTGCCAGCAGTCCCACACAGGGGTGGAAACTGTTTTTT.